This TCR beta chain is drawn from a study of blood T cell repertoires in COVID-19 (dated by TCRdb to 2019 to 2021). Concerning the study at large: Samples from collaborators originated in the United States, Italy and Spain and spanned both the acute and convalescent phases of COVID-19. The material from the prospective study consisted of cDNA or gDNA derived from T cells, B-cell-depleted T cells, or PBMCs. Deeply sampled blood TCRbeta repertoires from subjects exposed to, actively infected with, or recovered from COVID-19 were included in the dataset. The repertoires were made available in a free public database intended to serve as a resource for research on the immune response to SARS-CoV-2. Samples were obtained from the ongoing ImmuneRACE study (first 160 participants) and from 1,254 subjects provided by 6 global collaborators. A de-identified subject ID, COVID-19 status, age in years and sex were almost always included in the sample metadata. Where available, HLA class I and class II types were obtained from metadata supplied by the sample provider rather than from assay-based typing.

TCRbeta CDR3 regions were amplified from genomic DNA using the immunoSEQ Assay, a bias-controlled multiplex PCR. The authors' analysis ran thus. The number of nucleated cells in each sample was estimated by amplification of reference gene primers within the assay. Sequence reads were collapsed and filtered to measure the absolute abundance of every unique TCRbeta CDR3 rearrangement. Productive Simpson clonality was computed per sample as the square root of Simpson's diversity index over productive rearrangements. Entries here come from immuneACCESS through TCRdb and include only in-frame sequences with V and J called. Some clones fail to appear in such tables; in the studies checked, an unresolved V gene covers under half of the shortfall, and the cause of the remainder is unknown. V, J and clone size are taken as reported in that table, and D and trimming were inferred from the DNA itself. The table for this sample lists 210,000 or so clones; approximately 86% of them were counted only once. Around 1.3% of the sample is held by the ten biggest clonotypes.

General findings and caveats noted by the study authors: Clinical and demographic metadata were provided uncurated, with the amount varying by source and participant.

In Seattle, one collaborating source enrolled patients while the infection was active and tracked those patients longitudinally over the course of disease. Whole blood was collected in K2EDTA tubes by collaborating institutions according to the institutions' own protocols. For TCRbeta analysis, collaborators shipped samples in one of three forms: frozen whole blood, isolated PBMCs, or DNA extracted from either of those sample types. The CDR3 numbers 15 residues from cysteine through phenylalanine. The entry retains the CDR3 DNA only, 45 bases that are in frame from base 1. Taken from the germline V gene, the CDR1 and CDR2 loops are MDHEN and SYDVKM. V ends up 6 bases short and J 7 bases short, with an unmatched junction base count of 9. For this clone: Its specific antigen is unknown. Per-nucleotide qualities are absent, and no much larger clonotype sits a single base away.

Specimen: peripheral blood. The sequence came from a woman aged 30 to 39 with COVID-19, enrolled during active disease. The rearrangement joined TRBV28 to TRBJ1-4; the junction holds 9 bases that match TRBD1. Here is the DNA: TGTGCCAGCAGCCTTACAGGGGGCGCAGTTGAAAAACTGTTTTTT. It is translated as CASSLTGGAVEKLFF.